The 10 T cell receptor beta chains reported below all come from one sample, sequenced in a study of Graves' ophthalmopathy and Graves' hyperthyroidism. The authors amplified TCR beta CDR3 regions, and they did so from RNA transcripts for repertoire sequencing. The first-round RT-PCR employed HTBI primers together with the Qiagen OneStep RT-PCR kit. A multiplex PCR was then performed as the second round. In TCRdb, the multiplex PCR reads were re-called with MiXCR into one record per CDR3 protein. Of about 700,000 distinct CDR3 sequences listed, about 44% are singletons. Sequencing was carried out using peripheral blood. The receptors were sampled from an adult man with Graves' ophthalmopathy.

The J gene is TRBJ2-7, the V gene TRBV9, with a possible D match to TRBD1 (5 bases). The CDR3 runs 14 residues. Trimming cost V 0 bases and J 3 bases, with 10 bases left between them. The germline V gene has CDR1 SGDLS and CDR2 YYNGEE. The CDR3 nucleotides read TGTGCCAGCAGCGTAGCAGCAGGACACTACGAGCAGTACTTC. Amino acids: CASSVAAGHYEQYF. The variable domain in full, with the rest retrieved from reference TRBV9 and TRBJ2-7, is DSGVTQTPKHLITATGQRVTLRCSPRSGDLSVYWYQQSLDQGLQFLIQYYNGEERAKGNILERFSAQQFPDLHSELNLSSLELGDSALYFCASSVAAGHYEQYFGPGTRLTVT.

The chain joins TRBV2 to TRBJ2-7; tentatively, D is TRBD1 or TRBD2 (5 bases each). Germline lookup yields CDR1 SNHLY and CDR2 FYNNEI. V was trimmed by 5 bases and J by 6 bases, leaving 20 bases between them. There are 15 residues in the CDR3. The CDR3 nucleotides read TGTGCCAGCAGTTCTCCGGGACCGGGAACGGCCGAGCAGTACTTC. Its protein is CASSSPGPGTAEQYF.

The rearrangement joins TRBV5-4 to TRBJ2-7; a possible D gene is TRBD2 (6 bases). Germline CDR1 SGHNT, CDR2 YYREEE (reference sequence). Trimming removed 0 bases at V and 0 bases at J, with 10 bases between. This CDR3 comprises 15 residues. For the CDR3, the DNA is TGTGCCAGCAGCTTGGTTCTCGGGAGCTCCTACGAGCAGTACTTC. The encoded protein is CASSLVLGSSYEQYF.

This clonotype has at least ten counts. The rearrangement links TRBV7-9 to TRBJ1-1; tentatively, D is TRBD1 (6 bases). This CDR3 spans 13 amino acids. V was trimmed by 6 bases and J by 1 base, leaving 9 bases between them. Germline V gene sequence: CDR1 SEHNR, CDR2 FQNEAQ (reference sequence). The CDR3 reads CASRLTGNTEAFF. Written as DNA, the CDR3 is TGTGCCAGCAGACTGACAGGGAACACTGAAGCTTTCTTT.

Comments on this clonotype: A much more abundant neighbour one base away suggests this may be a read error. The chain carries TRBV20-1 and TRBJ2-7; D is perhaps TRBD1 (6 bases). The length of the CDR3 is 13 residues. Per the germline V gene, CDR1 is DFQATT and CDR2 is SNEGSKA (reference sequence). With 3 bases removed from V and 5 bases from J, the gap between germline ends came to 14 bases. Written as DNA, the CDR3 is TGCAGTGCTAGGGGAAGACAGGCCCACGAGCAGTACTTC. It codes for CSARGRQAHEQYF.

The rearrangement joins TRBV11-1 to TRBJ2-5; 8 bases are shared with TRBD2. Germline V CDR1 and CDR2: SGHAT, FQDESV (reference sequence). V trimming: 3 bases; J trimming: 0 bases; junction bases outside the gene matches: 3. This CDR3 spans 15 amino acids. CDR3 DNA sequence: TGTGCCAGCAGCTTCGGCGGGGGGTACCAAGAGACCCAGTACTTC. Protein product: CASSFGGGYQETQYF. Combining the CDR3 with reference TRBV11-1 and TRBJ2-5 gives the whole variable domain EAEVAQSPRYKITEKSQAVAFWCDPISGHATLYWYRQILGQGPELLVQFQDESVVDDSQLPKDRFSAERLKGVDSTLKIQPAELGDSAMYLCASSFGGGYQETQYFGPGTRLLVL.

In DNA, the CDR3 is TGCAGCGACTACCGGGAAGAGACCCAGTACTTC. It encodes CSDYREETQYF. The rearrangement uses TRBV29-1 and TRBJ2-5; D is ambiguous. The CDR3 is 11 amino acids. CDR1 and CDR2 from the germline V gene are SQVTM and ANQGSEA. Deletions cut 7 bases from V and 3 bases from J, with 9 bases between.

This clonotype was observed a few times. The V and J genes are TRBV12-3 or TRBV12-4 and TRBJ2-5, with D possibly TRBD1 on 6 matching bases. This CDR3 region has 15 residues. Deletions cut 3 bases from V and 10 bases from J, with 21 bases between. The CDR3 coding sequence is TGTGCCAGCAGTTTGCTCTTTGCAGGGGAAACCCTCCAGTACTTC. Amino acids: CASSLLFAGETLQYF.

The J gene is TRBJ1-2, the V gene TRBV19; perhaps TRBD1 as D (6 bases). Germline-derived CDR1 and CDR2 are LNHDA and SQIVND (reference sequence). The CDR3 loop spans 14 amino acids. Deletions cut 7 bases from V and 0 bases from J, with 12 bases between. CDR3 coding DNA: TGTGCCAGTATTAACAGGGAAGCTAACTATGGCTACACCTTC. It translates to CASINREANYGYTF.

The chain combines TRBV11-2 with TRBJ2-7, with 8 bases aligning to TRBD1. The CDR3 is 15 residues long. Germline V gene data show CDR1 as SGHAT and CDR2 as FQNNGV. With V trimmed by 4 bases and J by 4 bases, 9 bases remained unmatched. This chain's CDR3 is CASSSLDRVGYEQYF. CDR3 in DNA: TGTGCCAGCAGCTCCTTGGACAGGGTAGGGTACGAGCAGTACTTC.